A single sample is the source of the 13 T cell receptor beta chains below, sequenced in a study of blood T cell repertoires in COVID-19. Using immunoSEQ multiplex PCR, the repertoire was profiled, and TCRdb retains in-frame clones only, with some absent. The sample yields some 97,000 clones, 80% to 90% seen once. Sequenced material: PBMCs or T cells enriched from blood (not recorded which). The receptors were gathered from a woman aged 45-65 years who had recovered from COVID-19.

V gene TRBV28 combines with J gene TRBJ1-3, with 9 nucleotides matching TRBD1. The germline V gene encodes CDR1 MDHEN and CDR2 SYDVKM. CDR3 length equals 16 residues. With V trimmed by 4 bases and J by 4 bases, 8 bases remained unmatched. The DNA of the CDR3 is TGTGCCAGCAGTTCGACAGGGGGGCTGGTCGGAAACACCATATATTTT. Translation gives CASSSTGGLVGNTIYF.

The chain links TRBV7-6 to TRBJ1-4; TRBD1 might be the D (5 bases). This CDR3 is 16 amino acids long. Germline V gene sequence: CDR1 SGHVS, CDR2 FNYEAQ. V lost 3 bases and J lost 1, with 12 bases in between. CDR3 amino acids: CASSFTGPGTNEKLFF. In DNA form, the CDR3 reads TGTGCCAGCAGCTTCACAGGTCCTGGAACTAATGAAAAACTGTTTTTT.

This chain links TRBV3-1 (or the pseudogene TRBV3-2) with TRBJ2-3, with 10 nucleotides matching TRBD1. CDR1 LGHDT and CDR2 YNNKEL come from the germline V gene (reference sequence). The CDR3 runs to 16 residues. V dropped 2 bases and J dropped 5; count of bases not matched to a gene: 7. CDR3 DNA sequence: TGTGCCAGCAGCCAAACCGACAGGGGGCGTAGAGATACGCAGTATTTT. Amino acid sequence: CASSQTDRGRRDTQYF.

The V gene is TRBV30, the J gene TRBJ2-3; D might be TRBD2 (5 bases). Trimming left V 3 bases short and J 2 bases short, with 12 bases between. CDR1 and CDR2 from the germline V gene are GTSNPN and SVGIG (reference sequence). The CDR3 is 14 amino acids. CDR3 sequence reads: CAWSEEGVTDTQYF. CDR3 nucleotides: TGTGCCTGGAGCGAAGAGGGAGTCACAGATACGCAGTATTTT.

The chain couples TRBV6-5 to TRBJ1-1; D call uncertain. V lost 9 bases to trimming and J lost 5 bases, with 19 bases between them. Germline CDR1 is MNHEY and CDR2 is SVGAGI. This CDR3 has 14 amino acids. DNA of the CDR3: TGTGCCAGTTCCCGGGGAGCGAGCGAAACTGAAGCTTTCTTT. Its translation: CASSRGASETEAFF.

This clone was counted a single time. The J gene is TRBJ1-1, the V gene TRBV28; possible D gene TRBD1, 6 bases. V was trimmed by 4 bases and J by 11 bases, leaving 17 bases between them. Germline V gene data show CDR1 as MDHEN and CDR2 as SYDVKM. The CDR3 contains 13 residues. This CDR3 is CASSSRNGQKAFF. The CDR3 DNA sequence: TGTGCCAGCAGTTCCCGAAACGGACAGAAGGCTTTCTTT.

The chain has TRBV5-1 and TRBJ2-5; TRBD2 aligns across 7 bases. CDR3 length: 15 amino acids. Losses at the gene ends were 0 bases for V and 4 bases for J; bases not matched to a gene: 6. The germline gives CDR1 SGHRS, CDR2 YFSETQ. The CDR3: CASSLDRGGGETQYF. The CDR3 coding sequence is TGCGCCAGCAGCTTGGATCGCGGCGGGGGAGAGACCCAGTACTTC.

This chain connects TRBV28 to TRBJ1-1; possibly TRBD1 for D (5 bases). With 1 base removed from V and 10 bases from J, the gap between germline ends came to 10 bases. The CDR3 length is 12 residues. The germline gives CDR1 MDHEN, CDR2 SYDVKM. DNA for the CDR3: TGTGCCAGCAGTTTATTACAGGACCCAGCTTTCTTT. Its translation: CASSLLQDPAFF. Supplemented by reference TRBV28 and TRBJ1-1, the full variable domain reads DVKVTQSSRYLVKRTGEKVFLECVQDMDHENMFWYRQDPGLGLRLIYFSYDVKMKEKGDIPEGYSVSREKKERFSLILESASTNQTSMYLCASSLLQDPAFFGQGTRLTVV.

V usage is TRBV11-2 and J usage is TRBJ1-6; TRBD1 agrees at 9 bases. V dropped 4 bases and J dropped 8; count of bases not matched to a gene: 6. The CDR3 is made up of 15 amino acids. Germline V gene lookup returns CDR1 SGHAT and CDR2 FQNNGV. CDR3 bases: TGTGCCAGCAGCTCCTACAGGGGGCTGGATTCACCCCTCCACTTT. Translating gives CASSSYRGLDSPLHF.

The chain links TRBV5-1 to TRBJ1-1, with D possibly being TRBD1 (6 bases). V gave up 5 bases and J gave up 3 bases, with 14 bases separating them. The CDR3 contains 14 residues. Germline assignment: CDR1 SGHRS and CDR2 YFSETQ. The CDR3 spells CASRIGGGDTEAFF. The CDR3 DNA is TGCGCCAGCAGGATAGGGGGAGGGGACACTGAAGCTTTCTTT.

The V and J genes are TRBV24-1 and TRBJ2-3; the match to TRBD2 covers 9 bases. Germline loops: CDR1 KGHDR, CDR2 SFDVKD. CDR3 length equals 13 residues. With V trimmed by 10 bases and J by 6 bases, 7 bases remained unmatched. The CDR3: CATTSSGTDTQYF. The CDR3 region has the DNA TGTGCCACTACTTCTAGCGGGACGGATACGCAGTATTTT.

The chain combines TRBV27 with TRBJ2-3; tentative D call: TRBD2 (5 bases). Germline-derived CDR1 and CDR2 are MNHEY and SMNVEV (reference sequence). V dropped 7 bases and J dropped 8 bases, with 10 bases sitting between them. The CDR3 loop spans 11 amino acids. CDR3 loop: CASIEGATQYF. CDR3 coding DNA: TGTGCCAGCATCGAGGGAGCTACGCAGTATTTT.

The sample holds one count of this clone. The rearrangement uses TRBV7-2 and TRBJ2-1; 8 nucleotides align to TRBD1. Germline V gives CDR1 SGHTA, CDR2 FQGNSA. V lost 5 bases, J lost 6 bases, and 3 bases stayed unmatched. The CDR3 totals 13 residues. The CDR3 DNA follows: TGTGCCAGCAGCGGACAGGGTGGCAATGAGCAGTTCTTC. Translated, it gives CASSGQGGNEQFF.